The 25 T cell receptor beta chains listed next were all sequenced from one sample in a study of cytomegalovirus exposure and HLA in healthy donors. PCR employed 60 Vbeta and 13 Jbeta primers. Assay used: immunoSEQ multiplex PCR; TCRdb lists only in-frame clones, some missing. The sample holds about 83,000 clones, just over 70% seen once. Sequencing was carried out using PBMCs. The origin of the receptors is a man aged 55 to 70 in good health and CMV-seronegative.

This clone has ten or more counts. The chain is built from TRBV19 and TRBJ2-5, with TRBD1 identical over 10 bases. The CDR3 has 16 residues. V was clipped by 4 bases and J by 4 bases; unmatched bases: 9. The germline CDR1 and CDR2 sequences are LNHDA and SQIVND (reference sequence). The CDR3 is CASSTATGGGSETQYF. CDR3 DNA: TGTGCCAGTAGTACCGCGACAGGGGGCGGATCAGAGACCCAGTACTTC.

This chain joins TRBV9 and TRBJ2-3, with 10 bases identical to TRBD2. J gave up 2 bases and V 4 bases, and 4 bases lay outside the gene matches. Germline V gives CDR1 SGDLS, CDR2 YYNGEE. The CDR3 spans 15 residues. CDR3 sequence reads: CASSFLAGDTDTQYF. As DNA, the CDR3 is TGTGCCAGCAGCTTCCTAGCGGGGGACACAGATACGCAGTATTTT.

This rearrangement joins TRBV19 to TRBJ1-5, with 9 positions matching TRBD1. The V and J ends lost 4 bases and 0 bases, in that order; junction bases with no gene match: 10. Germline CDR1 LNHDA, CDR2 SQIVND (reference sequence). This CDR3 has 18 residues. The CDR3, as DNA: TGTGCCAGTAGTACAATCCCGGGACAGGGAGTTAGCAATCAGCCCCAGCATTTT. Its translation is CASSTIPGQGVSNQPQHF. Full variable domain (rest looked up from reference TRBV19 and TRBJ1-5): DGGITQSPKYLFRKEGQNVTLSCEQNLNHDAMYWYRQDPGQGLRLIYYSQIVNDFQKGDIAEGYSVSREKKESFPLTVTSAQKNPTAFYLCASSTIPGQGVSNQPQHFGDGTRLSIL.

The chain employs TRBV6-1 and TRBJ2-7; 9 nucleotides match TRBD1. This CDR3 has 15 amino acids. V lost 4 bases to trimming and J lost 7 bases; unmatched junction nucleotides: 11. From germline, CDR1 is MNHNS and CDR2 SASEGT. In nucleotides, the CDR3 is TGTGCCAGCAGTGGTCCGGGACAGGGTTCGGGGGAGCAGTACTTC. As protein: CASSGPGQGSGEQYF.

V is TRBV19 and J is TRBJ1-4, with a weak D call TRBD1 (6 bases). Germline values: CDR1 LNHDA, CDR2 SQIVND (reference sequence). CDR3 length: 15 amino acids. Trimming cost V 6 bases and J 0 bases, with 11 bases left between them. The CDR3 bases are TGTGCCAGTAGCGACTCAGGGGCAACTAATGAAAAACTGTTTTTT. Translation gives CASSDSGATNEKLFF.

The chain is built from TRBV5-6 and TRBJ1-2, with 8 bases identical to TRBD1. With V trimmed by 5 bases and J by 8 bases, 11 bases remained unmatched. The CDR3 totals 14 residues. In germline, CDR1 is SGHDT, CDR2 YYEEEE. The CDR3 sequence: CASRGQGALSGYTF. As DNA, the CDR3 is TGTGCCAGCAGGGGGCAGGGGGCTTTAAGCGGCTACACCTTC.

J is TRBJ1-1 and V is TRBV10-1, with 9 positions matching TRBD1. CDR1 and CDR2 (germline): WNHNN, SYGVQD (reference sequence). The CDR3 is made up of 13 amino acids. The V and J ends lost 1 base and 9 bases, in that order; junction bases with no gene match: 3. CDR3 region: CASSEFDRGKAFF. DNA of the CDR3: TGCGCCAGCAGTGAGTTTGACAGGGGGAAAGCTTTCTTT.

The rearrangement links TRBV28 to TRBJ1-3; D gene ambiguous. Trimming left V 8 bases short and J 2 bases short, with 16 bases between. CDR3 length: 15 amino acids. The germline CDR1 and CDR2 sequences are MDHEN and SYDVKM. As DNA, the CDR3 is TGTGCCAGCTCATTAGCGGGGAGAACTGGAAACACCATATATTTT. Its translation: CASSLAGRTGNTIYF.

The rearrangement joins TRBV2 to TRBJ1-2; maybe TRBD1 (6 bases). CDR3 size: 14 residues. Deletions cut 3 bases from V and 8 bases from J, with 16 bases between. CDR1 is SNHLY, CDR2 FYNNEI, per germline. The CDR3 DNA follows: TGTGCCAGCAGTGATGAGGGACACCTAACCGGCTACACCTTC. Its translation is CASSDEGHLTGYTF. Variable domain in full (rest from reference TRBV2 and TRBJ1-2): EPEVTQTPSHQVTQMGQEVILRCVPISNHLYFYWYRQILGQKVEFLVSFYNNEISEKSEIFDDQFSVERPDGSNFTLKIRSTKLEDSAMYFCASSDEGHLTGYTFGSGTRLTVV.

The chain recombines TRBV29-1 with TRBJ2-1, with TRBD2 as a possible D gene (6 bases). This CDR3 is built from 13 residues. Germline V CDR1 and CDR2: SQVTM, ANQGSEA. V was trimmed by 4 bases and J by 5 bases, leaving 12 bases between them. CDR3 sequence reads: CSVAASVDNEQFF. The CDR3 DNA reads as TGCAGCGTTGCGGCTAGCGTAGACAATGAGCAGTTCTTC.

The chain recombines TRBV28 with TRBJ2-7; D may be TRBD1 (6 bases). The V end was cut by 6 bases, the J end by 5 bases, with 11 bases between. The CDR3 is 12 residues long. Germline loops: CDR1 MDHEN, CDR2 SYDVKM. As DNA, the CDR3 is TGTGCCAGCAGGGCCACAGGGAACGAGCAGTACTTC. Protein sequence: CASRATGNEQYF.

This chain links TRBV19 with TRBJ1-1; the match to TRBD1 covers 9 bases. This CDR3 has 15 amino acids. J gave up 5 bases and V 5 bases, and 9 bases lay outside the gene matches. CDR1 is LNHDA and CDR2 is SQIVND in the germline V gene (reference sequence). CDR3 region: CASSPWGGTGTEAFF. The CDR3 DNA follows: TGTGCCAGTAGTCCGTGGGGAGGGACAGGGACTGAAGCTTTCTTT.

The CDR3 here is CAWSVRAGGASDTQYF. The CDR3 DNA reads as TGTGCCTGGAGTGTACGTGCCGGGGGGGCCTCAGATACGCAGTATTTT. The chain employs TRBV30 and TRBJ2-3, with 8 positions matching TRBD2. This CDR3 has 16 residues. Trimming removed 0 bases from V and 4 bases from J; junction bases left unmatched: 9. Germline assignment: CDR1 GTSNPN and CDR2 SVGIG (reference sequence).

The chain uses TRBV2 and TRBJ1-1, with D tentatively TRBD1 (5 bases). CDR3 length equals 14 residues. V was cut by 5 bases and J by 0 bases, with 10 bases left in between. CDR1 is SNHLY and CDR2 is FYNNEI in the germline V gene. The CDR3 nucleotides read TGTGCCAGCAGTCTGGGGCCGGTGAACACTGAAGCTTTCTTT. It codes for CASSLGPVNTEAFF.

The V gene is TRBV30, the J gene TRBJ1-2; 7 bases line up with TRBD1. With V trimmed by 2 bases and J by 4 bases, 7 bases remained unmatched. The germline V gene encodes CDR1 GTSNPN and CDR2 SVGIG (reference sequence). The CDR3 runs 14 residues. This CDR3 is CAWSRRDSTYGYTF. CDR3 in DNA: TGTGCCTGGAGTCGTCGGGACAGTACCTATGGCTACACCTTC.

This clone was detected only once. The CDR3 spells CASSGGDPGETQYF. In DNA form, the CDR3 reads TGTGCCAGTAGCGGCGGGGACCCGGGGGAGACCCAGTACTTC. The chain couples TRBV19 to TRBJ2-5; tentative D call: TRBD2 (6 bases). With 6 bases removed from V and 5 bases from J, the gap between germline ends came to 16 bases. Germline V CDR1 and CDR2: LNHDA, SQIVND (reference sequence). This CDR3 contains 14 residues.

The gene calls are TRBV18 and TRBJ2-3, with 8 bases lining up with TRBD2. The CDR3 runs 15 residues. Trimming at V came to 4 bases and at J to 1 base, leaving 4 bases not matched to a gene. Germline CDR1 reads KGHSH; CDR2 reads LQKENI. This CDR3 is CASSLDSGGTDTQYF. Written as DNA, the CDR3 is TGTGCCAGCTCACTAGATAGCGGGGGCACAGATACGCAGTATTTT.

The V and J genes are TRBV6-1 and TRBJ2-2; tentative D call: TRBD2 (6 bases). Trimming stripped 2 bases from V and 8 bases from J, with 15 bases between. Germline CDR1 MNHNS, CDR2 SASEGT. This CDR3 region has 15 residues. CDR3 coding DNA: TGTGCCAGCAGTGAACGGGCACGGGGAGGAGGGGAGCTGTTTTTT. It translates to CASSERARGGGELFF.

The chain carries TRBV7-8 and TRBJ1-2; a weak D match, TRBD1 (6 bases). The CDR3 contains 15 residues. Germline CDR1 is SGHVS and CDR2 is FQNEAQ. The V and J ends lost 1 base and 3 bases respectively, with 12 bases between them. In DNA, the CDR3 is TGTGCCAGCAGCTTAGGAAACAGGGCTGACTATGGCTACACCTTC. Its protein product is CASSLGNRADYGYTF.

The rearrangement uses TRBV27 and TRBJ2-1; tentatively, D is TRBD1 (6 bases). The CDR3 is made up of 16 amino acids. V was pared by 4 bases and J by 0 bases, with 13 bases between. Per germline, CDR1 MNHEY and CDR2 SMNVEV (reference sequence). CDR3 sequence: CASSYQGIGSYNEQFF. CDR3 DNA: TGTGCCAGCAGTTATCAGGGGATCGGCTCCTACAATGAGCAGTTCTTC.

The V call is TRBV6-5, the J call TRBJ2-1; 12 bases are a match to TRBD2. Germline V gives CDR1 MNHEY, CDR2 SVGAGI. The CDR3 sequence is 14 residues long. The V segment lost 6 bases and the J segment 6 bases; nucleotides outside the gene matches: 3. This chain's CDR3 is CASSPLAGGNEQFF. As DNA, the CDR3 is TGTGCCAGCAGCCCACTAGCGGGGGGCAATGAGCAGTTCTTC.

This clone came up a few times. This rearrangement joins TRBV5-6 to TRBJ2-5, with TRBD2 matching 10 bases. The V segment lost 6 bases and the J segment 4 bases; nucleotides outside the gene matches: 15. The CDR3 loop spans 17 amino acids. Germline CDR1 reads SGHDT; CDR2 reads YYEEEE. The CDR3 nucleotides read TGTGCCAGCACCCTATACCTCCTAGCGGGAGCGGGAGAGACCCAGTACTTC. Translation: CASTLYLLAGAGETQYF.

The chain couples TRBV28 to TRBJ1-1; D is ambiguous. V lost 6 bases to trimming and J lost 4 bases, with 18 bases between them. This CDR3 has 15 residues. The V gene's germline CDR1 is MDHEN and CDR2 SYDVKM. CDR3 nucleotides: TGTGCCAGCAGAGGCAGAGGCGGGCGAGGCACTGAAGCTTTCTTT. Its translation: CASRGRGGRGTEAFF. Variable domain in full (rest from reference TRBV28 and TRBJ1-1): DVKVTQSSRYLVKRTGEKVFLECVQDMDHENMFWYRQDPGLGLRLIYFSYDVKMKEKGDIPEGYSVSREKKERFSLILESASTNQTSMYLCASRGRGGRGTEAFFGQGTRLTVV.

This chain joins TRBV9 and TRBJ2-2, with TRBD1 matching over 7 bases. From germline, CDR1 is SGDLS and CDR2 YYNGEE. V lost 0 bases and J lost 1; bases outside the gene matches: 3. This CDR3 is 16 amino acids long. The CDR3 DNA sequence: TGTGCCAGCAGCGTAGATCCAGGGGGGAACACCGGGGAGCTGTTTTTT. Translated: CASSVDPGGNTGELFF.

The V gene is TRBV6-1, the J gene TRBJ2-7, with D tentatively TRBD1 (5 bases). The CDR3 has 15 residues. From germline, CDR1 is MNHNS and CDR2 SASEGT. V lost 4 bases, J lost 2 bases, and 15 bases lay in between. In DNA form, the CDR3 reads TGTGCCAGCAGTGCAGCCATAGGGGCCACCTACGAGCAGTACTTC. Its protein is CASSAAIGATYEQYF.